These 7 T cell receptor beta chains were sequenced from one sample in a study of regulatory T cells in long-lasting Graves disease. Described time point: newly diagnosed GD, antithyroid drugs for less than 3 months. Scientists built the TCR library using RNA that was extracted from PBMCs. In building TCR beta libraries, iRepertoire HTBI primers were used together with Arm-PCR of CDR3 regions. A single record per CDR3 protein comes from TCRdb applying MiXCR to the multiplex PCR reads. The table has about 350,000 distinct CDR3 sequences, roughly 15% seen once; the top ten hold roughly a fifth. These data also formed part of another study, on T cells in Graves' hyperthyroidism and ophthalmopathy.

This specimen consisted of peripheral blood mononuclear cells (PBMCs), obtained at new diagnosis, from a patient treated with antithyroid drugs. These receptors came from a young woman with Graves disease.

This clonotype occurred a few times. The chain combines TRBV6-1 with TRBJ2-6; D uncertain. This CDR3 spans 15 amino acids. Germline V gives CDR1 MNHNS, CDR2 SASEGT. As DNA, the CDR3 is TGTGCTACCCGGGCAGGCCTCTCCGGGGCCAACGTCCTGACTTTC. This gives the protein CATRAGLSGANVLTF.

With respect to this clonotype: This may be a read error: a much more frequent sequence differs by one nucleotide. This rearrangement joins TRBV2 to TRBJ2-3; D is ambiguous. The CDR3 runs to 14 residues. The germline V gene has CDR1 SNHLY and CDR2 FYNNEI. V was cut by 5 bases and J by 8 bases, with 17 bases left in between. The CDR3 DNA is TGTGCCAGCAGTTCTGACGGAATGAGAGGTACGCAGTATTTT. Protein product: CASSSDGMRGTQYF.

This clonotype was counted at least ten times. The chain joins TRBV9 to TRBJ1-5, with 7 nucleotides matching TRBD1. CDR1 and CDR2 from the germline V gene are SGDLS and YYNGEE. The J segment lost 13 bases and the V segment lost 3 bases, leaving 16 bases of the junction unmatched. This CDR3 is built from 15 residues. In DNA, the CDR3 is TGTGCCAGCAGCGCGGGACCTTCCGCAGGGGGTCAGCAGCATTTT. This codes for CASSAGPSAGGQQHF.

At least ten counts were recorded for this clonotype. The chain links TRBV9 to TRBJ2-1, with D hard to call. Germline-derived CDR1 and CDR2 are SGDLS and YYNGEE. CDR3 length equals 20 residues. Trimming pared 3 bases from V and 1 base from J, leaving 26 bases between. CDR3 nucleotides: TGTGCCAGCAGCGATAATCTACCGGCCCAGAGGAGAGTATCCTACAATGAGCAGTTCTTC. Amino acid sequence: CASSDNLPAQRRVSYNEQFF.

This clonotype has at least ten counts. The genes are TRBV30 and TRBJ2-3, with no clear D. Germline V gene data show CDR1 as GTSNPN and CDR2 as SVGIG (reference sequence). Between the trimmed V and J ends, which lost 2 bases and 1 base, there was a span of 4 bases. The length of the CDR3 is 12 residues. CDR3: CAWSLGTDTQYF. The DNA for the CDR3 is TGTGCCTGGAGTTTAGGCACAGATACGCAGTATTTT.

This clonotype was observed many times. The rearrangement links TRBV30 to TRBJ2-1; 8 bases fit TRBD2. CDR1 and CDR2 from the germline V gene are GTSNPN and SVGIG (reference sequence). J gave up 5 bases and V 4 bases, and 7 bases lay outside the gene matches. CDR3 length: 14 residues. The chain's CDR3 is CAWTRGGTDNEQFF. The DNA for the CDR3 is TGTGCCTGGACCCGGGGGGGCACGGACAATGAGCAGTTCTTC.

This clonotype was counted a few times. This rearrangement joins TRBV9 to TRBJ2-7, with TRBD1 as a possible D gene (5 bases). There are 14 residues in the CDR3. Germline values: CDR1 SGDLS, CDR2 YYNGEE. V was shortened by 2 bases and J by 1 base, with 10 bases between the two germline ends. CDR3 loop: CASSVSRESYEQYF. Written as DNA, the CDR3 is TGTGCCAGCAGCGTCTCCAGGGAATCCTACGAGCAGTACTTC.